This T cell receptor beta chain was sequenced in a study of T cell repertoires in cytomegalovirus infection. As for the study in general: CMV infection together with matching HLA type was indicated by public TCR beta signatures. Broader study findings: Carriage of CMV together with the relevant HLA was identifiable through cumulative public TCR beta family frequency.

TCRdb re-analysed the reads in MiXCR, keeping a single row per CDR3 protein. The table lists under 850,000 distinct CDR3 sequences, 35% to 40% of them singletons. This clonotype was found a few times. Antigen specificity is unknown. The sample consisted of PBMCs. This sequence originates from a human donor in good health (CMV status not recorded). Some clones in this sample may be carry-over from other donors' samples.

The CDR3 DNA sequence: TGTGCCAGCAGCGTAGGAGAGGGGCGGGAGCAGTTCTTC. It encodes CASSVGEGREQFF. This rearrangement joins TRBV9 to TRBJ2-1, with D perhaps matching TRBD1 or TRBD2 (5 bases each). CDR3 length: 13 residues. Trimming removed 0 bases at V and 10 bases at J, with 11 bases between. CDR1 SGDLS and CDR2 YYNGEE come from the germline V gene.